The 19 T cell receptor beta chains in this list originate from one sample, sequenced in a study of graft-versus-host responses after intestinal transplantation. Clones were sequenced by immunoSEQ multiplex PCR, and TCRdb holds only the in-frame ones, with some missing. The sample lists tens of thousands of clones; 70% to 85% were seen once. These receptors' targets are unknown. Sequences were derived from unstimulated CD8+ T cells sorted from spleen or lymph node cells, sampled before intestinal transplant. These receptors originate from a human donor who received an intestinal transplant.

This clone was seen only once. V and J are TRBV21-1 and TRBJ1-4; the table's D call, TRBD1, was not checked against the DNA. TRBV21-1 is a pseudogene. The CDR3 is 20 amino acids. CDR3 residues: CASSTKVGQGGAATNEKLFF. The CDR3 DNA is TGTGCCAGCAGCACGAAAGTGGGACAGGGAGGGGCTGCAACTAATGAAAAACTGTTTTTT.

The J gene is TRBJ1-1, the V gene TRBV6-6; D is uncertain. Deletions cut 2 bases from V and 4 bases from J, with 8 bases between. CDR3 length equals 13 residues. Germline lookup yields CDR1 MNHNY and CDR2 SVGAGI (reference sequence). The chain's CDR3 is CASSYEGGTEAFF. CDR3 sequence (DNA): TGTGCCAGCAGTTACGAGGGAGGCACTGAAGCTTTCTTT.

This clone was picked up one time. The DNA for the CDR3 is TGTGCCAGCTCACTGAGGGAGGGATGGCGGACAACTAATGAAAAACTGTTTTTT. Encoded protein: CASSLREGWRTTNEKLFF. The chain joins TRBV18 to TRBJ1-4, with D unresolved. V lost 4 bases and J lost 0, with 18 bases in between. Germline V lookup: CDR1 KGHSH, CDR2 LQKENI. The CDR3 extends over 18 amino acids.

This rearrangement joins TRBV21-1 to TRBJ1-2; whether TRBD1, the table's D call, matches the DNA was not checked. TRBV21-1 is a documented pseudogene. This CDR3 comprises 14 residues. CDR3 sequence: CASIKGAGNYGYTF. DNA of the CDR3: TGTGCCAGCATTAAGGGGGCAGGGAACTATGGCTACACCTTC.

The J gene is TRBJ2-5, the V gene TRBV19; TRBD2 matches 7 bases. CDR1 and CDR2 (germline): LNHDA, SQIVND (reference sequence). The CDR3 runs 16 residues. V shed 4 bases, J shed 0 bases, and the junction held 8 bases outside the gene matches. This CDR3 reads CASSNLWREYQETQYF. CDR3 in DNA: TGTGCCAGTAGTAATCTCTGGCGGGAGTACCAAGAGACCCAGTACTTC.

The genes are TRBV27 and TRBJ2-2; the match to TRBD2 covers 9 bases. Germline V gene lookup returns CDR1 MNHEY and CDR2 SMNVEV (reference sequence). The CDR3 has 17 residues. The V and J ends lost 2 bases and 1 base, in that order; junction bases with no gene match: 5. CDR3 loop: CASSLKGSGGNTGELFF. The CDR3, as DNA: TGTGCCAGCAGTTTAAAGGGTAGCGGGGGGAACACCGGGGAGCTGTTTTTT.

The sample holds a few counts of this clone. The identical CDR3 is also encoded by other nucleotide sequences in the sample. This chain links TRBV6-5 with TRBJ2-7, with 7 bases aligning to TRBD1. V was pared by 5 bases and J by 6 bases, with 7 bases of the junction left unmatched. The germline V gene encodes CDR1 MNHEY and CDR2 SVGAGI. The CDR3 covers 13 residues. CDR3 residues: CASSPSTGREQYF. The CDR3 region has the DNA TGTGCCAGCAGTCCTTCGACAGGGCGCGAGCAGTACTTC.

This chain joins TRBV29-1 and TRBJ2-2, with TRBD1 matching 7 bases. Germline V lookup: CDR1 SQVTM, CDR2 ANQGSEA. CDR3 length equals 14 residues. J was trimmed by 3 bases and V by 5 bases; bases with no gene match: 6. CDR3 loop: CSVRQGVDTGELFF. CDR3 sequence (DNA): TGCAGCGTTAGACAGGGCGTGGACACCGGGGAGCTGTTTTTT.

A note on this clone: Germline is not matched at one junction end, which may reflect a read error. The chain joins TRBV6-5 to TRBJ2-2, with 8 nucleotides matching TRBD1. This CDR3 comprises 15 residues. Germline-derived CDR1 and CDR2 are MNHEY and SVGAGI. CDR3 loop: CAGSDQGAGTGELFF. CDR3 DNA sequence: TGTGCCGGCAGCGACCAGGGGGCCGGTACCGGGGAGCTGTTTTTT.

The V call is TRBV5-6, the J call TRBJ2-5, with a possible D match to TRBD1 (6 bases). This CDR3 has 15 residues. V was clipped by 1 base and J by 3 bases, with 13 bases between them. The V gene's germline CDR1 is SGHDT and CDR2 YYEEEE. The CDR3 coding sequence is TGTGCCAGCAGCTTGTCCCGGACAGCTAAAGAGACCCAGTACTTC. This sequence encodes CASSLSRTAKETQYF.

This clone was observed a few times. The sample carries other DNA sequences with the same CDR3. The chain recombines TRBV7-6 with TRBJ2-7, with 7 nucleotides matching TRBD2. Germline V gene data show CDR1 as SGHVS and CDR2 as FNYEAQ. Losses at the gene ends were 2 bases for V and 3 bases for J; bases not matched to a gene: 4. This CDR3 is built from 14 residues. CDR3 region: CASSLIGEGYEQYF. As DNA, the CDR3 is TGTGCCAGCAGCTTAATCGGGGAGGGCTACGAGCAGTACTTC.

The sample holds a few counts of this clone. The rearrangement uses TRBV10-1 and TRBJ2-1; TRBD2 matches 10 bases. The J segment lost 12 bases and the V segment lost 10 bases, leaving 15 bases of the junction unmatched. Germline CDR1 is WNHNN and CDR2 is SYGVQD (reference sequence). The CDR3 runs 14 residues. The CDR3: CATHPLEREGGQFF. The CDR3 DNA is TGCGCCACCCACCCCCTTGAGCGGGAGGGAGGGCAGTTCTTC.

This chain connects TRBV19 to TRBJ1-1; 9 bases match TRBD1. The J segment lost 3 bases and the V segment lost 5 bases, leaving 7 bases of the junction unmatched. The CDR3 is made up of 15 amino acids. Germline lookup yields CDR1 LNHDA and CDR2 SQIVND (reference sequence). CDR3 in amino acids: CASSLPGQGYTEAFF. The CDR3 DNA sequence: TGTGCCAGTAGTCTACCGGGACAGGGCTACACTGAAGCTTTCTTT.

This chain joins TRBV28 and TRBJ2-3; TRBD2 aligns across 15 bases. V lost 1 base and J lost 4; bases outside the gene matches: 6. The V gene's germline CDR1 is MDHEN and CDR2 SYDVKM. This CDR3 is built from 18 residues. The CDR3 region has the DNA TGTGCCAGCAGTTTATTCGGACTAGCGGGGGGGCTGGCAGATACGCAGTATTTT. It encodes CASSLFGLAGGLADTQYF.

This clone was detected a few times. This sequence joins TRBV5-8 and TRBJ2-5, with TRBD2 matching over 10 bases. The end of the DNA is better explained by TRBJ2-7, so the J call may be wrong. The CDR3 has 15 residues. The germline CDR1 and CDR2 sequences are SGHTS and YDEGEE. The CDR3 region is CASSEPGLAVYEQYF. The CDR3 region has the DNA TGTGCCAGCAGTGAACCTGGACTAGCGGTCTACGAGCAGTACTTC.

This clone was observed a few times. The chain uses TRBV6-5 and TRBJ2-1; weak D call: TRBD1 (5 bases). Germline CDR1 reads MNHEY; CDR2 reads SVGAGI. V was cut by 1 base and J by 2 bases, with 9 bases left in between. This CDR3 comprises 15 residues. DNA of the CDR3: TGTGCCAGCAGTTACTGGGGCGGCCCCTACAATGAGCAGTTCTTC. This sequence encodes CASSYWGGPYNEQFF.

This sequence joins TRBV7-8 and TRBJ2-2; 14 bases match TRBD2. CDR3 length: 16 amino acids. CDR1 is SGHVS and CDR2 is FQNEAQ in the germline V gene. V lost 4 bases and J lost 5; bases outside the gene matches: 3. The CDR3 here is CASSYGTSGRTGELFF. As DNA, the CDR3 is TGTGCCAGCAGCTACGGGACTAGCGGGAGAACCGGGGAGCTGTTTTTT. Looking up the rest from reference TRBV7-8 and TRBJ2-2 gives the full variable domain: GAGVSQSPRYKVAKRGQDVALRCDPISGHVSLFWYQQALGQGPEFLTYFQNEAQLDKSGLPSDRFFAERPEGSVSTLKIQRTQQEDSAVYLCASSYGTSGRTGELFFGEGSRLTVL.

The chain links TRBV27 to TRBJ2-1; 9 nucleotides match TRBD2. Germline CDR1 reads MNHEY; CDR2 reads SMNVEV (reference sequence). This CDR3 is 14 amino acids long. With 4 bases clipped from V and 8 bases from J, the junction kept 6 bases outside the gene matches. The CDR3 DNA is TGTGCCAGCAGTTCGGGACTAGCCCAGGATGAGCAGTTCTTC. Its protein product is CASSSGLAQDEQFF.

This chain uses TRBV7-9 with TRBJ1-3, with a weak D call TRBD1 (6 bases). The V end was cut by 2 bases, the J end by 0 bases, with 14 bases between. CDR1 is SEHNR and CDR2 is FQNEAQ in the germline V gene (reference sequence). The CDR3 sequence is 17 residues long. The CDR3 nucleotides are TGTGCCAGCAGCTTACCAAATGACAGGAGCTCTGGAAACACCATATATTTT. The encoded protein is CASSLPNDRSSGNTIYF.